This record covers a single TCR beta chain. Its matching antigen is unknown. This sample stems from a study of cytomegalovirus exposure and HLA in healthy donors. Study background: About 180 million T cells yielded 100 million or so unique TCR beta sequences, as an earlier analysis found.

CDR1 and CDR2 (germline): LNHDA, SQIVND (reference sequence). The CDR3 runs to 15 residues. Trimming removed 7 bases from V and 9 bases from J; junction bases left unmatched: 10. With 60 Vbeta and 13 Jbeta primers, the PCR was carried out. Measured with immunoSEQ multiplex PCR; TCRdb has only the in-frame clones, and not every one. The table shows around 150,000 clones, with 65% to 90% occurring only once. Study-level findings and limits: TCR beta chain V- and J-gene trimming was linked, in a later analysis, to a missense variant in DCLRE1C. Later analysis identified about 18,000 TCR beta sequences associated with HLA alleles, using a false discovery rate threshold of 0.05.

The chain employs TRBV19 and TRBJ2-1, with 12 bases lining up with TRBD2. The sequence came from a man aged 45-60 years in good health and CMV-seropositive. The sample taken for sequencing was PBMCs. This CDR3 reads CASNLAGGPGGEQFF. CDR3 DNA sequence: TGTGCCAGTAATCTAGCGGGAGGGCCAGGTGGTGAGCAGTTCTTC.